This T cell receptor (beta chain) was identified during a study of T cells in women clearing cervical HPV infection. Study-level results: Effector/memory and HPV-specific T cells were not isolated, and association timing is unknown.

For this clone: Its antigen is as yet unknown.

The assay was immunoSEQ multiplex PCR, and TCRdb's table has in-frame clones only and misses some. This table lists about 35,000 clones. The material sequenced was blood buffy coat. The receptor was isolated from a woman aged 18-69 years with a cervical HPV16 infection that either progressed to CIN3+ or cleared (not recorded which).

The part of the CDR3 DNA that was read is TGTGCCAGCAGCCCCGGGGCGGGAGCGGGTAATTACAATGAG. Amino acid sequence: CASSPGAGAGNYNE. The entire CDR3 protein reads CASSPGAGAGNYNEQFF. V and J are TRBV6-2 or TRBV6-3 and TRBJ2-1, with 7 bases aligning to TRBD2. Sequencing ends 3 residues short of the CDR3 end; the germline J gene provides the rest. This CDR3 has 17 residues. V was clipped by 6 bases and J by 4 bases; unmatched bases: 15. CDR1 is MNHEY, CDR2 SVGEGT, per germline.